The subject of this entry is one T cell receptor beta chain. TCRdb's table, derived via immunoSEQ multiplex PCR, lists solely in-frame clones and lacks some. The sample has 25,000 to 30,000 clones; more than 75% are singletons. The record originates from a study of OX40 agonist ivuxolimab in advanced cancers. Across the study: Ivuxolimab, an agonistic anti-OX40 (CD134) antibody, was given to patients.

Germline V CDR1 and CDR2: KGHSH, LQKENI. V dropped 6 bases and J dropped 5; count of bases not matched to a gene: 8. The CDR3 runs 15 residues. Sequences were derived from CD4+ or CD8+ T cells sorted from blood, sampled in a trial of the OX40 agonist ivuxolimab. The receptor was isolated from an adult with an advanced solid tumor such as melanoma, head and neck, liver or kidney cancer. The chain combines TRBV18 with TRBJ2-2, with 8 bases that match TRBD2. CDR3 region: CASSLPSGPTGELFF. The DNA of the CDR3 is TGTGCCAGCTCTCTACCTAGCGGGCCTACCGGGGAGCTGTTTTTT.